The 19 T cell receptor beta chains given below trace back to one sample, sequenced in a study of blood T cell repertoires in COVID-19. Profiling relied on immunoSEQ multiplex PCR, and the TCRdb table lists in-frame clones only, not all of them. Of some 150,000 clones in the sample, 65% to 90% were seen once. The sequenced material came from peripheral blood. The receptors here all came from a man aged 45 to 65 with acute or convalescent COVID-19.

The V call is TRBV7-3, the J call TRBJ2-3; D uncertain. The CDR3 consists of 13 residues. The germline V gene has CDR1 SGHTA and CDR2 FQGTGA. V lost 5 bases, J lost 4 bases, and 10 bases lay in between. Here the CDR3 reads CASSLSLPDTQYF. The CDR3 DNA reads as TGTGCCAGCAGCCTTTCCCTCCCAGATACGCAGTATTTT.

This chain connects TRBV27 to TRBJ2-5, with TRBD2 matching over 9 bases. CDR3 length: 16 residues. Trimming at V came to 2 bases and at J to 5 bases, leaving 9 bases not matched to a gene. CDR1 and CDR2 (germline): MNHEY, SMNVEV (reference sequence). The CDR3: CASSLQGGRADETQYF. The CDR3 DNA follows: TGTGCCAGCAGTTTACAAGGCGGGAGGGCCGATGAGACCCAGTACTTC.

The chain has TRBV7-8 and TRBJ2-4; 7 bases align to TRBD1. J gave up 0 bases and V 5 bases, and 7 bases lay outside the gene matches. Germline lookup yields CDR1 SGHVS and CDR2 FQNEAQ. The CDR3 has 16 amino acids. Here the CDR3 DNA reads TGTGCCAGCAGCGCCTCGGGACAGCTAGCCAAAAACATTCAGTACTTC. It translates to CASSASGQLAKNIQYF.

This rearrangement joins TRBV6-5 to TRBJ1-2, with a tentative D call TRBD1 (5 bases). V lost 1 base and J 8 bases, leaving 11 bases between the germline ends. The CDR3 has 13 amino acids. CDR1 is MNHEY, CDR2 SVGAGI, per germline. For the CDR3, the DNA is TGTGCCAGCAGTTACTTCACAGGTGGCGGCTACACCTTC. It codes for CASSYFTGGGYTF.

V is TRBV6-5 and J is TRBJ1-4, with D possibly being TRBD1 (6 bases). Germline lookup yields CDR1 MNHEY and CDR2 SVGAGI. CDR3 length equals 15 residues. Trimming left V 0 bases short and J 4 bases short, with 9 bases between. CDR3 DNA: TGTGCCAGCAGTTACTCTCCCAGGGGTAATGAAAAACTGTTTTTT. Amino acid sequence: CASSYSPRGNEKLFF.

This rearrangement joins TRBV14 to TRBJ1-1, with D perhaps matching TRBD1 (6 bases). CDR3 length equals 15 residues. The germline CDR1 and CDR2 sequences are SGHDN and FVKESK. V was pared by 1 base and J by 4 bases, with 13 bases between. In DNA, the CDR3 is TGTGCCAGCAGCCAAGCAACAGGGTGGGGCACTGAAGCTTTCTTT. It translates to CASSQATGWGTEAFF.

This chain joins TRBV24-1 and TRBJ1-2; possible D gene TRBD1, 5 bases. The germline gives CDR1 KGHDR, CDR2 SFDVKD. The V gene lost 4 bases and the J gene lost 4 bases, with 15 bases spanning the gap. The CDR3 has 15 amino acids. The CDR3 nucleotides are TGTGCCACCAGTGACCCCCGGGGGGGGACCTATGGCTACACCTTC. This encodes CATSDPRGGTYGYTF.

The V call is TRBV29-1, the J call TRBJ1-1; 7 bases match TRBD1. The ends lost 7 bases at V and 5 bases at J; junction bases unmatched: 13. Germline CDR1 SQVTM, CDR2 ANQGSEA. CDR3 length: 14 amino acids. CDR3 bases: TGCAGCGCAGGGGGTGGGAGGGCTAGTACTGAAGCTTTCTTT. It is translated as CSAGGGRASTEAFF.

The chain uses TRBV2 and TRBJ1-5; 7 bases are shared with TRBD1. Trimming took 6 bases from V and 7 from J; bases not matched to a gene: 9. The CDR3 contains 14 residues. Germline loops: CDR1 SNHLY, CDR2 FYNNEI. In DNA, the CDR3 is TGTGCCAGCAGCTCCTACAGGGGCGGACAGCCCCAGCATTTT. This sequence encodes CASSSYRGGQPQHF.

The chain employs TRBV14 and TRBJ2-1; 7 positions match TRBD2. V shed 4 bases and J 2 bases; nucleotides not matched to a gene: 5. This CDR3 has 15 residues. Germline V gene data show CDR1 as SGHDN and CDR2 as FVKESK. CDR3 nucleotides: TGTGCCAGCAGCCCCTTTGCGGGGGCCTACAATGAGCAGTTCTTC. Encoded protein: CASSPFAGAYNEQFF.

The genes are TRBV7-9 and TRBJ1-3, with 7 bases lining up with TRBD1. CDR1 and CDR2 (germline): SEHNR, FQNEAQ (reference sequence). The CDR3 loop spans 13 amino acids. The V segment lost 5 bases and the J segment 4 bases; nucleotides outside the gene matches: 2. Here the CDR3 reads CASSRDRGNTIYF. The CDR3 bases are TGTGCCAGCAGCCGGGACAGAGGAAACACCATATATTTT.

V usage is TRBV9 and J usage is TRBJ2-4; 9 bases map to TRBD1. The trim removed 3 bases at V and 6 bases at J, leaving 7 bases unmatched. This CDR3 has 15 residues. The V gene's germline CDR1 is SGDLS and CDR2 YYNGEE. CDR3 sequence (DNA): TGTGCCAGCAGCGGATGGACAGGGGATGGAAACATTCAGTACTTC. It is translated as CASSGWTGDGNIQYF.

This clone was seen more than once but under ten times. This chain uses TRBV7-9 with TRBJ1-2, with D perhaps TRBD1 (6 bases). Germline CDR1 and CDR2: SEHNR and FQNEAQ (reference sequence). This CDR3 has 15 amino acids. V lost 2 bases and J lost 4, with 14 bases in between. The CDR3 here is CASSLWADRFYGYTF. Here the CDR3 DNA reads TGTGCCAGCAGCTTATGGGCGGACAGATTCTATGGCTACACCTTC.

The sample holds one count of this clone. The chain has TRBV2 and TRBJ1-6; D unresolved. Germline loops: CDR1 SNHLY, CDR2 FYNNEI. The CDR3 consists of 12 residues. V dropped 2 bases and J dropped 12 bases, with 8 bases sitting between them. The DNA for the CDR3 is TGTGCCAGCAGTGAAAACAGCCTACCCCTCCACTTT. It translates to CASSENSLPLHF.

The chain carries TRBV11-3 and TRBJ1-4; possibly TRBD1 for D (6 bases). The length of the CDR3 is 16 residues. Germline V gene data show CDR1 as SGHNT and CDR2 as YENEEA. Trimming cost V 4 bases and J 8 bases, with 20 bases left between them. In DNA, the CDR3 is TGTGCCAGCAGCTCGTATACAGGGACCAGAATGGAAAAACTGTTTTTT. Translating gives CASSSYTGTRMEKLFF. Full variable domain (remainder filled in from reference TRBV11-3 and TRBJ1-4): EAGVVQSPRYKIIEKKQPVAFWCNPISGHNTLYWYLQNLGQGPELLIRYENEEAVDDSQLPKDRFSAERLKGVDSTLKIQPAELGDSAVYLCASSSYTGTRMEKLFFGSGTQLSVL.

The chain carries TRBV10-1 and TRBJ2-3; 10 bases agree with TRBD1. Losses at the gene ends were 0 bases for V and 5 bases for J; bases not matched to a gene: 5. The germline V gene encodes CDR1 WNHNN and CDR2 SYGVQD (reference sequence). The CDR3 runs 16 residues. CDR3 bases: TGCGCCAGCAGTGAGTCGGGGACAGGGGCGGTAGATACGCAGTATTTT. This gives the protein CASSESGTGAVDTQYF.

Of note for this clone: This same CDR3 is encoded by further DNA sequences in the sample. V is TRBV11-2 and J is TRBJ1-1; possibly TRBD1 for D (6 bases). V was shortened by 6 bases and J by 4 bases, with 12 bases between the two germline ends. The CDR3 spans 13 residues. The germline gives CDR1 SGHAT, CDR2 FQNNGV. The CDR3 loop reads CASSWQGPTEAFF. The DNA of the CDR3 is TGTGCCAGCAGTTGGCAGGGGCCCACTGAAGCTTTCTTT.

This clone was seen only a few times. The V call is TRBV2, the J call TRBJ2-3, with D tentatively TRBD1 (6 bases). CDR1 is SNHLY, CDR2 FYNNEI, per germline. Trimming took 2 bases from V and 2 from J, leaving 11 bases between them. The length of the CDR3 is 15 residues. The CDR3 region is CASSEPPGATDTQYF. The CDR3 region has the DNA TGTGCCAGCAGTGAACCTCCAGGGGCCACAGATACGCAGTATTTT.

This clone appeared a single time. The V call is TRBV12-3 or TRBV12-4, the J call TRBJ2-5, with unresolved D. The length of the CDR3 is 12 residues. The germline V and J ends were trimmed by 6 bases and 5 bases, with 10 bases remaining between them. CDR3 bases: TGTGCCAGCAGGGCGGATCAGGAGACCCAGTACTTC. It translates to CASRADQETQYF.